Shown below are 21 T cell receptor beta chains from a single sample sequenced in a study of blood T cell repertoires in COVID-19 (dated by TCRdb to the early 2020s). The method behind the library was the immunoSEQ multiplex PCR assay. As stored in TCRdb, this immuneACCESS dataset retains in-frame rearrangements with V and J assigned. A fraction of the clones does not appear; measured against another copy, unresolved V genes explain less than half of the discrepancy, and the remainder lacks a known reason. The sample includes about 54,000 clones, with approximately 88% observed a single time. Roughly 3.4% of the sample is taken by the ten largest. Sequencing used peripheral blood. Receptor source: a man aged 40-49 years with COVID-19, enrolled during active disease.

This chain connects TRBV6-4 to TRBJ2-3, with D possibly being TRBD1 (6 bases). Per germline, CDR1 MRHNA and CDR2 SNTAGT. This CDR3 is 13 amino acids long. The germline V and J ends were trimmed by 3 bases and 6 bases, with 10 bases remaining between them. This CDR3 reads CASSEERGDTQYF. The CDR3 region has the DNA TGTGCCAGCAGTGAAGAAAGGGGGGATACGCAGTATTTT.

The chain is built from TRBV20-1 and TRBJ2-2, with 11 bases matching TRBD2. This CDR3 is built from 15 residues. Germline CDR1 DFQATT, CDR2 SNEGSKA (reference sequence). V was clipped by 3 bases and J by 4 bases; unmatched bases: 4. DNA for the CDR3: TGCAGTGCTAGTAGGCTAGCGGGAGGCACCGGGGAGCTGTTTTTT. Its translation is CSASRLAGGTGELFF.

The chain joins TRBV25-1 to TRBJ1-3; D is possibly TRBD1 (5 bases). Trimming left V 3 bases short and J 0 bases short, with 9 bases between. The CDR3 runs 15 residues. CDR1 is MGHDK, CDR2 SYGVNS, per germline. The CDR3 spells CASSETELSGNTIYF. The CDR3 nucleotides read TGTGCCAGCAGTGAGACAGAACTCTCTGGAAACACCATATATTTT.

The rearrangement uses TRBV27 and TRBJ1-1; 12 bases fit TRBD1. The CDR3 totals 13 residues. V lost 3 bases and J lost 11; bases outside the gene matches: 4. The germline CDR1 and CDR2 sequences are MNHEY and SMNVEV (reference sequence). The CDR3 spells CASSFGTGGSAFF. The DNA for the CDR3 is TGTGCCAGCAGTTTTGGGACAGGGGGCTCGGCTTTCTTT.

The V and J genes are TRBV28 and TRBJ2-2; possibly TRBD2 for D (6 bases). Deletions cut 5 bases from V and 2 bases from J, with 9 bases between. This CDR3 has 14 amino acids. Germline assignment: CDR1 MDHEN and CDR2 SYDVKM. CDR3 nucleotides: TGTGCCAGCAGTCCGGGAGTAAACACCGGGGAGCTGTTTTTT. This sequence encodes CASSPGVNTGELFF.

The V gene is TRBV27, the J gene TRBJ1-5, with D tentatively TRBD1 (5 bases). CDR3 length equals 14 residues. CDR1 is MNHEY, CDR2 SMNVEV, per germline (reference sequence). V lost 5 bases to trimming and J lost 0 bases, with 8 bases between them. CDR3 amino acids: CASSAQDSNQPQHF. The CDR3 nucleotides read TGTGCCAGCAGTGCACAGGATAGCAATCAGCCCCAGCATTTT.

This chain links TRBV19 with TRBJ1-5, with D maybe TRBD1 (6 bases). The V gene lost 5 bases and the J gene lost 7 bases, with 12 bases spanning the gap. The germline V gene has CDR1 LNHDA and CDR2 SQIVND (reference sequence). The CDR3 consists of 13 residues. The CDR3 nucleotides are TGTGCCAGTAGTCCAAAACAGGGACAGCCCCAGCATTTT. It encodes CASSPKQGQPQHF.

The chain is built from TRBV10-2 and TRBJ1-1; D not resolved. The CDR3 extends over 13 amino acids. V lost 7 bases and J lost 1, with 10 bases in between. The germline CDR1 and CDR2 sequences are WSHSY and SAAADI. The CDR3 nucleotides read TGCGCCAGCAAGCCCCATGGGAACACTGAAGCTTTCTTT. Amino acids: CASKPHGNTEAFF.

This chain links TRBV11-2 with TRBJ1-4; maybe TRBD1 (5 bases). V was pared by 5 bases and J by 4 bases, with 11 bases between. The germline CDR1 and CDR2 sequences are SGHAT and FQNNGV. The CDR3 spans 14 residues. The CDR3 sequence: CASSMTVVNEKLFF. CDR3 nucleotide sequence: TGTGCCAGCAGCATGACAGTCGTTAATGAAAAACTGTTTTTT. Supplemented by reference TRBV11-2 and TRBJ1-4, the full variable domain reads EAGVAQSPRYKIIEKRQSVAFWCNPISGHATLYWYQQILGQGPKLLIQFQNNGVVDDSQLPKDRFSAERLKGVDSTLKIQPAKLEDSAVYLCASSMTVVNEKLFFGSGTQLSVL.

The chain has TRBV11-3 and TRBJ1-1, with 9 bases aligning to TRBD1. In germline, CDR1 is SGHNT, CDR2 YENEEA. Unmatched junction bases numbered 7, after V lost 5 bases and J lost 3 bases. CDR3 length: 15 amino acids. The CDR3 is CASSPETGGYTEAFF. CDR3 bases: TGTGCCAGCAGCCCGGAGACAGGGGGGTACACTGAAGCTTTCTTT.

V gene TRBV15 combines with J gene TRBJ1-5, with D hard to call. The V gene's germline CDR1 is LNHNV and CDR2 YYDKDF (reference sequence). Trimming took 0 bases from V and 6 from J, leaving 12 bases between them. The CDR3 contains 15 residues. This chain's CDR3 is CATSRDTRVGQPQHF. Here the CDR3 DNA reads TGTGCCACCAGCAGAGATACGCGGGTTGGTCAGCCCCAGCATTTT.

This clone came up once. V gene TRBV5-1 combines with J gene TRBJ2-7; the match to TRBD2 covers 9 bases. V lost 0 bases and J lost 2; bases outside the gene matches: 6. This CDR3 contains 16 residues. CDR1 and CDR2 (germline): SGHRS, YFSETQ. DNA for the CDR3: TGCGCCAGCAGCTTGGGATCAGCGGGAGGTACCTACGAGCAGTACTTC. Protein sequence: CASSLGSAGGTYEQYF.

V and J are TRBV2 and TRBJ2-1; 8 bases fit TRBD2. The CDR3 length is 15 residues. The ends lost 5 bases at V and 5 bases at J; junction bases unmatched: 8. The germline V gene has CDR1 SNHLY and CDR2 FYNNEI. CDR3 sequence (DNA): TGTGCCAGCAGTCGGGAGCGGGGGATCGACAATGAGCAGTTCTTC. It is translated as CASSRERGIDNEQFF.

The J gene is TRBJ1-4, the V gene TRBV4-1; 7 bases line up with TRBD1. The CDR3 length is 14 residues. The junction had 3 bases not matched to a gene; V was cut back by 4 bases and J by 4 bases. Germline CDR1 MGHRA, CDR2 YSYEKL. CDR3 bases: TGCGCCAGCAGCCCGGGACAGAGTAATGAAAAACTGTTTTTT. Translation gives CASSPGQSNEKLFF.

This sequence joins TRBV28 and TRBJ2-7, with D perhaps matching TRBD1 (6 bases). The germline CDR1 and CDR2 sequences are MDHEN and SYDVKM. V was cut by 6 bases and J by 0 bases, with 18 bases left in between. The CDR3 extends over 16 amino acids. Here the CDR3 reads CASSRSFTGSSYEQYF. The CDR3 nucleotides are TGTGCCAGCAGCCGATCGTTTACAGGGAGCTCCTACGAGCAGTACTTC.

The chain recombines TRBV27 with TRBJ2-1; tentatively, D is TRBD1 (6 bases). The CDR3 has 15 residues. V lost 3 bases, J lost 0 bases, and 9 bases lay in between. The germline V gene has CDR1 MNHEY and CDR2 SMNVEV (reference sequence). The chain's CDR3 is CASSFRDTSYNEQFF. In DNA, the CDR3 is TGTGCCAGCAGTTTTAGGGACACCTCCTACAATGAGCAGTTCTTC.

DNA for the CDR3: TGTGCCAGCAGTGACGAGGAGTCCGCCTACGAGCAGTACTTC. Translation gives CASSDEESAYEQYF. The gene calls are TRBV7-8 and TRBJ2-7; D is uncertain. Trimming cost V 6 bases and J 2 bases, with 14 bases left between them. The CDR3 runs 14 residues. CDR1 and CDR2 from the germline V gene are SGHVS and FQNEAQ.

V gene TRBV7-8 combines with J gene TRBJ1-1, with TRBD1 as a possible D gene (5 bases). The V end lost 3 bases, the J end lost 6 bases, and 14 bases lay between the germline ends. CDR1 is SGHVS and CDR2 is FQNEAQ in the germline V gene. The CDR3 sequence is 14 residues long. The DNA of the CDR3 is TGTGCCAGCAGCTTGACAGTGACGGGAGCTGAAGCTTTCTTT. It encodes CASSLTVTGAEAFF.

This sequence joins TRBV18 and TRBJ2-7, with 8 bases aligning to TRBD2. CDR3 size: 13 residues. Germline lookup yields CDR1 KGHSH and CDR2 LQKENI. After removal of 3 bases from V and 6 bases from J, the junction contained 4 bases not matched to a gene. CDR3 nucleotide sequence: TGTGCCAGCTCACCGACGGGGACTAGCGAGCAGTACTTC. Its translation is CASSPTGTSEQYF.

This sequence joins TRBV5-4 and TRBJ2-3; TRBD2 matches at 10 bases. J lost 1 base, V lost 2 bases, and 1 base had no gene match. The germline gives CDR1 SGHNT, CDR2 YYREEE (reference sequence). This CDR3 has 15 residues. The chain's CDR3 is CASSFGTSGTDTQYF. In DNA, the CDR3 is TGTGCCAGCAGCTTCGGGACTAGCGGCACAGATACGCAGTATTTT.

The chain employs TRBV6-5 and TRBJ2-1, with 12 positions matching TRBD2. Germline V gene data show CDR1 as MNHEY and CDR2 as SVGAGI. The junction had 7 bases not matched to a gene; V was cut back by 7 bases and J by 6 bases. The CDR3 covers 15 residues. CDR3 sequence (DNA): TGTGCCAGCAATCCACTAGCGGGAGGCGGCAATGAGCAGTTCTTC. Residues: CASNPLAGGGNEQFF.